This T cell receptor (beta chain) was found in a study of T cell responses to AZD1222 COVID-19 vaccine (dated by TCRdb to the early 2020s). Regarding the complete study: Because spike-specific TCR depth and breadth did not differ between the two schedules, AZD1222 recipients who got a second dose at roughly 4 weeks were pooled with those who got a second dose at roughly 12 weeks. A total of around 240 trial participants underwent TCR sequencing, of whom more than 200 had received two doses of AZD1222 and roughly 26 had received two doses of the MenACWY control vaccine. Enrollment into the trials was organized by age into subgroups of 18-55, 56-69 and 70-plus years, and those subgroups contained about 160, 30 and 59 TCR-sequenced participants, respectively.

This specimen's time point label, per the study, means: baseline before first vaccination. Vaccinee samples came from UK trials COV001 and COV002, including a single-blind randomized controlled phase 2/3 trial of AZD1222 (ChAdOx1 nCoV-19) in healthy adults. Trial participant PBMC samples were collected at day 0 and day 28 after the second dose for TCRbeta chain sequencing. The CDR3 regions of human TCRbeta chains were analyzed by immunosequencing. As for how the authors treated the data: TCRs in the repertoires were matched against a reference library of SARS-CoV-2-specific TCRs that had been generated with the MIRA antigen-specificity platform. Breadth meant the fraction of unique TCRs that were SARS-CoV-2-associated, whereas depth meant the fraction of total T cells that were SARS-CoV-2-associated. Using the MIRA data, every spike-specific TCR was mapped to the spike region that the TCR reacted to and assigned to either a CD4 or a CD8 class. Log10-transformed breadth and depth values were compared by one-way ANOVA with Sidak's multiple comparisons tests. Here the immuneACCESS table is served through TCRdb, limited to in-frame sequences with V and J called. Missing clones are a known gap in these copies; in checked studies unresolved V genes cover under half, and the rest lacks a known reason. Clonal size and the V and J genes are those of that table, whereas D and trimming came from the DNA. This sample gives 100,000 to 150,000 clones in total; 89% of them show up just once. Approximately 6% of the sample belongs to the ten largest clones.

From its cysteine to its phenylalanine, the CDR3 spans 12 amino acids. Of all the DNA, just the CDR3 is kept, 36 bases in frame from base 1. According to the germline V gene (reference sequence), CDR1 reads LGHDT and CDR2 reads YNNKEL. Trimming takes 0 bases from V and 8 bases from J, and the germline ends sit 7 bases apart. Study-level results and caveats: Participants were mostly white British, with more females than males. The authors suggested clonal diversity may have been underestimated. The 56-69-year group was small, and its depth increase did not reach significance, likely because of low power. Reportedly, almost half of the unique spike-specific TCRs recognized epitopes lying outside the regions that are mutated in the B.1.351 and B.1.1.7 variants. The vaccine-associated CD4 TCRs covered the entire spike protein, and the dominant responses fell in regions 160-218 and 743-854. After two AZD1222 doses, spike-specific TCR breadth and depth were significantly higher than at day 0 and than in MenACWY recipients. Only five to seven AZD1222 recipients were SARS-CoV-2 seropositive at baseline, limiting conclusions about previously exposed vaccinees. Because no samples from the day 14 peak response were available, repertoires could be characterized only after the peak T cell response.

A note on this clone: Its antigen remains unidentified. Base qualities were left out, and no much larger clone turns up one base away.

This clonotype originated in an adult in good health. The sequence joins TRBV3-1 (or the pseudogene TRBV3-2) to TRBJ1-2; the D gene is not confidently resolved. The sequencing here drew on peripheral blood, taken on day 0 of AZD1222 vaccination. The nucleotide sequence is given as TGTGCCAGCAGCCAAGATGTTAGGGGCTACACCTTC. This is translated as CASSQDVRGYTF.